These T cell receptor beta chains were read from a single sample in a study of shared clonotypes between healthy human individuals. Produced via immunoSEQ multiplex PCR; TCRdb's table is partial and in-frame only. The table lists around 940,000 clones, 60% to 85% of them singletons, with approximately 1.5% in the top ten. The material sequenced was memory CD4+ T cells sorted from blood. The receptors were sampled from a man between 18 and 35 years old in good health. The CDR3 runs from the conserved cysteine through the conserved F or W. A D gene is named only where the DNA matches it firmly. Part of the rows lack a size; the others show once, few, many or a class for expanded clones.

TRBD1,TRBJ1-2,few,TRBV6-5,12,TGTGCCAGCAGGGACAGGGCGGAAGGCTACACCTTC,CASRDRAEGYTF
NA,TRBJ2-7,NA,TRBV28,14,TGTGCCAGCACCTCTTTTGTAGGGAGCTACGAGCAGTACTTC,CASTSFVGSYEQYF
NA,TRBJ2-1,NA,TRBV7-9,12,TGTGCCAGCAGTCGCCGGGACACTGAGCAGTTCTTC,CASSRRDTEQFF
NA,TRBJ1-5,NA,TRBV6-6,16,TGTGCCAGCAGTTACTCGACAGGTGTTGGCAATCAGCCCCAGCATTTT,CASSYSTGVGNQPQHF
NA,TRBJ1-3,NA,TRBV19,19,TGTGCCAGCCCAGGAGCAGACCCGGGACACGGGTTCTCTGGAAACACCATATATTTT,CASPGADPGHGFSGNTIYF
NA,TRBJ2-1,NA,TRBV10-3,13,TGTGCCATCAGTCTGGGGACCACTAATGAGCAGTTCTTC,CAISLGTTNEQFF
NA,TRBJ1-1,NA,TRBV5-1,14,TGCGCCAGCAGCTTAATGCAGGGGAACACTGAAGCTTTCTTT,CASSLMQGNTEAFF
NA,TRBJ1-3,NA,TRBV28,15,TGTGCCAGCAGTTTTGGGCGCCGCTCTGGAAACACCATATATTTT,CASSFGRRSGNTIYF
NA,TRBJ1-1,NA,TRBV9,15,TGTGCCAGCAGCGTAGTTGGGGGGCCGGTGGCTGAAGCTTTCTTT,CASSVVGGPVAEAFF
NA,TRBJ1-1,NA,TRBV4-1,13,TGCGCCAGCAGCCAAGAGTTGGGAAGGAGGGCTTTCTTT,CASSQELGRRAFF
NA,TRBJ2-7,few,TRBV6-5,11,TGTGCCAGCAGAAATTTCTACGAGCAGTACTTC,CASRNFYEQYF
NA,TRBJ2-5,NA,TRBV18,13,TGTGCCAGCTCACCACGTTTGGGAGAGACCCAGTACTTC,CASSPRLGETQYF
NA,TRBJ2-5,NA,TRBV15,16,TGTGCCACCAGCAGTCCCGGGAAGGGGGTAGGAGAGACCCAGTACTTC,CATSSPGKGVGETQYF
NA,TRBJ1-2,NA,TRBV7-2,14,TGTGCCAGCAGCTTAGACGGGCAGGTCTATGGCTACACCTTC,CASSLDGQVYGYTF
TRBD2,TRBJ2-2,NA,TRBV7-2,18,TGTGCCAGCAGCCAGGGACTAGCGGGAGGAACTTACACCGGGGAGCTGTTTTTT,CASSQGLAGGTYTGELFF
TRBD1,TRBJ1-1,once,TRBV7-9,18,TGTGCCAGCAGCCCAAGAGGGACAGGGTTTTGGGGAATCACTGAAGCTTTCTTT,CASSPRGTGFWGITEAFF
TRBD2,TRBJ2-1,NA,TRBV10-2,16,TGCGCCAGCAGTAATAGACTAGCGGCGGGTCAGGATGAGCAGTTCTTC,CASSNRLAAGQDEQFF
NA,TRBJ2-5,NA,TRBV18,12,TGTGCCAGCCTTAAAAGGGGAGAGACCCAGTACTTC,CASLKRGETQYF
TRBD1,TRBJ1-4,NA,TRBV5-1,15,TGCGCCAGCAGCCAACAGGGGGCGGAGAACGAAAAACTGTTTTTT,CASSQQGAENEKLFF
TRBD1,TRBJ1-2,NA,TRBV4-1,15,TGCGCCAGCAGCCAAGCCATTATGGGACAGGGAAGCTACACCTTC,CASSQAIMGQGSYTF
TRBD2,TRBJ2-5,NA,TRBV6-1,15,TGTGCCAGCAGTGCGGGACTAGCGGAACAAGAGACCCAGTACTTC,CASSAGLAEQETQYF
TRBD2,TRBJ2-5,many,TRBV11-2,16,TGTGCCAGCAGCCCCGGGACTAGCGGGGCGAAAGAGACCCAGTACTTC,CASSPGTSGAKETQYF
TRBD2,TRBJ2-7,once,TRBV4-2,15,TGTGCCAGCAGCCCTGGCCAGCGGGGGGACTTTGAGCAGTACTTC,CASSPGQRGDFEQYF
NA,TRBJ1-1,once,TRBV11-2,13,TGTGCCAGCAGCTTAGCCCCGAACACTGAAGCTTTCTTT,CASSLAPNTEAFF
TRBD2,TRBJ2-7,NA,TRBV27,15,TGTGCCAGCAGCCCCCGGACTAGCGGATCCTACGAGCAGTACTTC,CASSPRTSGSYEQYF
TRBD2,TRBJ2-2,NA,TRBV4-1,14,TGCGCCAGCAGGGGGAGGGGAAACACCGGGGAGCTGTTTTTT,CASRGRGNTGELFF
NA,TRBJ2-2,NA,TRBV2,13,TGTGCCAGCAGCAACCCGAACACCGGGGAGCTGTTTTTT,CASSNPNTGELFF
TRBD1,TRBJ1-5,NA,TRBV5-8,13,TGTGCCAGCAGCTTAGACAGGGCCCAGCCCCAGCATTTT,CASSLDRAQPQHF
TRBD2,TRBJ2-5,NA,TRBV7-9,15,TGTGCCAGCAGCTTGCCGGGACTAGCGGGGGAGACCCAGTACTTC,CASSLPGLAGETQYF
NA,TRBJ2-7,NA,TRBV9,16,TGTGCCAGCAGCAGATCGGGGCACTTCGTTCCTCACGAGCAGTACTTC,CASSRSGHFVPHEQYF
NA,TRBJ2-5,NA,TRBV5-6,18,TGTGCCAGCAGCCCGACGGTGGGCAGGGGGAGGTCACAAGAGACCCAGTACTTC,CASSPTVGRGRSQETQYF
NA,TRBJ1-4,NA,TRBV2,15,TGTGCCAGCAGCACCATAACCGGGGACCAGGCGAAACTGTTTTTT,CASSTITGDQAKLFF
NA,TRBJ2-1,NA,TRBV6-5,15,TGTGCCAGCAGTTATGGGCAGGGGCTCTACAATGAGCAGTTCTTC,CASSYGQGLYNEQFF
NA,TRBJ2-3,many,TRBV15,12,TGTGCCACCAGCAGAGATGCGGGTACGCAGTATTTT,CATSRDAGTQYF
NA,TRBJ2-1,NA,TRBV4-3,14,TGCGCCAGCAGCCAAGATAGCTCCTACAATGAGCAGTTCTTC,CASSQDSSYNEQFF
NA,TRBJ1-1,NA,TRBV10-2,14,TGCGCCAGCAGTGAGTCGGAGGGGGGCGCTGAAGCTTTCTTT,CASSESEGGAEAFF
NA,TRBJ2-7,NA,TRBV28,17,TGTGCCAGCAGCCCAAACCGGAGGATACAGGCTGCCTACGAGCAGTACTTC,CASSPNRRIQAAYEQYF
TRBD1,TRBJ2-4,NA,TRBV29-1,14,TGCAGCGTTGCCCCCGGGACAGGGGATACCATTCAGTACTTC,CSVAPGTGDTIQYF
NA,TRBJ1-5,NA,TRBV5-8,17,TGTGCCAGCAGCTTGGTGACAGAAATTTATAGCAATCAGCCCCAGCATTTT,CASSLVTEIYSNQPQHF